These T cell receptor beta chains were read from a single sample in a study of T cell changes during pregnancy in multiple sclerosis. The assay was immunoSEQ multiplex PCR, and TCRdb's table has in-frame clones only and misses some. The sample consists of 60,000 or so clones, roughly nine tenths of them appearing once. Sequencing was performed on peripheral blood, taken in the first trimester of pregnancy. All receptors derive from a female donor with multiple sclerosis, enrolled in a pregnancy study. CDR3s include the opening cysteine and the closing phenylalanine or tryptophan. D genes are given only for firm matches. Clone size, where shown, is once, few, many, or a class for clones that have expanded.

V gene: TRBV5-1
J gene: TRBJ1-1
clone size: -
D gene: -
CDR3 protein: CASSETLQGSGSTEAFF

V gene: TRBV6-1
J gene: TRBJ2-7
clone size: few
D gene: TRBD1
CDR3 protein: CASSVTGTGAYEQYF

V gene: TRBV6-5
J gene: TRBJ1-1
clone size: -
D gene: -
CDR3 protein: CASTDLGGLGTEAFF

V gene: TRBV19
J gene: TRBJ1-2
clone size: -
D gene: -
CDR3 protein: CASSPQGGPPNYGYTF

V gene: TRBV10-1
J gene: TRBJ1-5
clone size: -
D gene: -
CDR3 protein: CASSESEVKHQPQHF

V gene: TRBV10-3
J gene: TRBJ1-2
clone size: -
D gene: -
CDR3 protein: CAISEGGYGYTF

V gene: TRBV5-6
J gene: TRBJ1-1
clone size: few
D gene: -
CDR3 protein: CASSYEAGWNTEAFF

V gene: TRBV30
J gene: TRBJ1-5
clone size: few
D gene: -
CDR3 protein: CAWSVPPLTRGGDQPQHF

V gene: TRBV5-1
J gene: TRBJ2-1
clone size: -
D gene: TRBD2
CDR3 protein: CASSRTSGGNEQFF

V gene: TRBV7-2
J gene: TRBJ2-7
clone size: -
D gene: TRBD1
CDR3 protein: CASSPMIGTGREQYF

V gene: TRBV5-6
J gene: TRBJ1-6
clone size: -
D gene: -
CDR3 protein: CASSLAVPTDYNSPLHF

V gene: TRBV7-3
J gene: TRBJ2-2
clone size: -
D gene: -
CDR3 protein: CASSLMAGANTGELFF

V gene: TRBV4-1
J gene: TRBJ1-1
clone size: -
D gene: TRBD1
CDR3 protein: CASSQDGRTGVSFF

V gene: TRBV18
J gene: TRBJ1-1
clone size: few
D gene: TRBD1
CDR3 protein: CASSPTGQGGDTEAFF